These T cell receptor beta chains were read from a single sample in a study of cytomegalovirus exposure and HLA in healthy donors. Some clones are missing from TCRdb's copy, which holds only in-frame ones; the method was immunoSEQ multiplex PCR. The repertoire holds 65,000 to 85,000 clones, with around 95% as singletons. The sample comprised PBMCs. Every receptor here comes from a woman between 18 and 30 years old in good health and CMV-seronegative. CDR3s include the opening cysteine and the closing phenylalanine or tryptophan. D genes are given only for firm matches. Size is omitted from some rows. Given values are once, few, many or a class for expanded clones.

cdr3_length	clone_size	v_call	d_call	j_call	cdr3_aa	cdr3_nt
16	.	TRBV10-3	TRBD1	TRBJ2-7	CAISESIGTGSREQYF	TGTGCCATCAGTGAGTCGATCGGGACAGGGTCACGCGAGCAGTACTTC
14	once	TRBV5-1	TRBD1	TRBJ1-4	CASSEGQTNEKLFF	TGCGCCAGCAGCGAGGGACAGACTAATGAAAAACTGTTTTTT
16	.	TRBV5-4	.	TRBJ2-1	CASSRGPSTMGNEQFF	TGTGCCAGCAGCCGAGGGCCTAGCACCATGGGAAATGAGCAGTTCTTC
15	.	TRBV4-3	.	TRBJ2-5	CASSQGQAPQETQYF	TGCGCCAGCAGCCAAGGACAGGCGCCCCAAGAGACCCAGTACTTC
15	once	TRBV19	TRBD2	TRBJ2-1	CASSISGVFYNEQFF	TGTGCCAGTAGTATCAGCGGGGTCTTTTACAATGAGCAGTTCTTC
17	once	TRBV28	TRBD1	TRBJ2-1	CASRSDRGRLIGHEQFF	TGTGCCAGCAGATCGGACAGGGGGCGACTCATTGGCCATGAGCAGTTCTTC
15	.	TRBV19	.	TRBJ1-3	CASSFRHSTGNTIYF	TGTGCCAGTAGTTTCCGACACTCTACGGGAAACACCATATATTTT
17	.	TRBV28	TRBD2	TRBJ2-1	CASSTRTSGSSYNEQFF	TGTGCCAGCAGTACCCGGACTAGCGGGAGCTCCTACAATGAGCAGTTCTTC
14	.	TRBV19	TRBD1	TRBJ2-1	CASSIGQGFNEQFF	TGTGCCAGTAGTATCGGACAGGGTTTCAATGAGCAGTTCTTC
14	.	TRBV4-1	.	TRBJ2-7	CASSQVGGGDEQYF	TGCGCCAGCAGCCAAGTCGGAGGGGGGGACGAGCAGTACTTC
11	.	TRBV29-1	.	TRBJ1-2	CSVVVVNGYTF	TGCAGCGTTGTAGTTGTGAATGGCTACACCTTC
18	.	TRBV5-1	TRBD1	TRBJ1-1	CASSWGPGHRGRVTEAFF	TGCGCCAGCAGCTGGGGTCCGGGGCACAGGGGGCGGGTCACTGAAGCTTTCTTT
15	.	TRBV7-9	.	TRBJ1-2	CASSPRQLRRWGYTF	TGTGCCAGCAGCCCTAGACAGCTACGCAGATGGGGCTACACCTTC
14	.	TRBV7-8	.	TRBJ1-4	CASSKRGTNEKLFF	TGTGCCAGCAGCAAGCGAGGGACTAATGAAAAACTGTTTTTT
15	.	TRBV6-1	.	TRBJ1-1	CASSAYRNMNTEAFF	TGTGCCAGCAGCGCCTACAGGAACATGAACACTGAAGCTTTCTTT
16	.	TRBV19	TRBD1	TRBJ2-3	CASSLQTGAITDTQYF	TGTGCCAGTAGTTTACAGACAGGGGCCATCACAGATACGCAGTATTTT
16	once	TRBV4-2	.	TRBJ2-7	CASSNRALGSSYEQYF	TGTGCCAGCAGCAACAGGGCCCTGGGGTCAAGCTACGAGCAGTACTTC
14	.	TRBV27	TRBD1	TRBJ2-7	CASTTGTGVYEQYF	TGTGCCAGCACCACCGGGACAGGGGTCTACGAGCAGTACTTC
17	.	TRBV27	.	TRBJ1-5	CASSFPRSGESNQPQHF	TGTGCCAGCAGTTTCCCCCGGAGCGGGGAAAGCAATCAGCCCCAGCATTTT
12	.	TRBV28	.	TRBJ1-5	CASSLRVKPQHF	TGTGCCAGCAGTTTAAGAGTGAAGCCCCAGCATTTT
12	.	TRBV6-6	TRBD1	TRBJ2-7	CASSYGPDRGFF	TGTGCCAGCAGTTACGGGCCGGACAGGGGTTTTTTC
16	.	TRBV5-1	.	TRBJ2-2	CASSKGLDTNTGELFF	TGCGCCAGCAGCAAGGGACTGGACACGAACACCGGGGAGCTGTTTTTT
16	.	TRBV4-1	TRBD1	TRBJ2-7	CASSQDIPGTDYEQYF	TGCGCCAGCAGCCAAGATATACCCGGGACAGACTACGAGCAGTACTTC
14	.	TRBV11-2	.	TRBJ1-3	CASSTASVRNTIYF	TGTGCCAGCAGCACCGCCTCAGTACGAAACACCATATATTTT
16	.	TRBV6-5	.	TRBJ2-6	CASSSATGSGANVLTF	TGTGCCAGCAGTTCCGCTACGGGCTCTGGGGCCAACGTCCTGACTTTC
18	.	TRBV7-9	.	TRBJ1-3	CASSLAQQFTYSGNTIYF	TGTGCCAGCAGCTTAGCGCAACAGTTCACCTACTCTGGAAACACCATATATTTT
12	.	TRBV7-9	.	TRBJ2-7	CASSLAGGVQYF	TGTGCCAGCAGCTTAGCAGGGGGGGTTCAGTACTTC
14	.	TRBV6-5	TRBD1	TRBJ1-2	CASRTGGTGLGYTF	TGTGCCAGCAGAACCGGAGGGACAGGGCTTGGCTACACCTTC
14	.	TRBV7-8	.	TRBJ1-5	CASSPYRSDQPQHF	TGTGCCAGCAGCCCATACAGGTCCGATCAGCCCCAGCATTTT
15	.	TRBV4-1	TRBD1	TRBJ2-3	CASSPWTGFTDTQYF	TGCGCCAGCAGTCCCTGGACAGGGTTCACAGATACGCAGTATTTT
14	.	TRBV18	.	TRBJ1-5	CASSNIDRNQPQHF	TGTGCCAGCTCTAACATTGACAGAAATCAGCCCCAGCATTTT
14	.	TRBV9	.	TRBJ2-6	CASSGTRGANVLTF	TGTGCCAGCAGCGGAACGCGAGGGGCCAACGTCCTGACTTTC
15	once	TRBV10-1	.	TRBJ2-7	CASSEGPGNAYEQYF	TGCGCCAGCAGTGAGGGGCCAGGGAACGCCTACGAGCAGTACTTC
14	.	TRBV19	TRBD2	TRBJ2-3	CASSMAGEVDTQYF	TGTGCCAGTAGTATGGCGGGAGAGGTGGATACGCAGTATTTT
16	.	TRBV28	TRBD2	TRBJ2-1	CASSGPGAGGGNEQFF	TGTGCCAGCTCTGGGCCAGGAGCGGGAGGGGGTAATGAGCAGTTCTTC
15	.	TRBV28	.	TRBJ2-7	CASRKPGLPGLEQYF	TGTGCCAGCAGAAAACCGGGACTCCCCGGATTGGAGCAGTACTTC
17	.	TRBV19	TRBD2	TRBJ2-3	CASSISGGLTFTDTQYF	TGTGCCAGTAGTATTAGCGGGGGCCTCACATTCACAGATACGCAGTATTTT
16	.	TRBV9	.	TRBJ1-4	CASSVGETGVYEKLFF	TGTGCCAGCAGCGTAGGCGAGACGGGAGTCTATGAAAAACTGTTTTTT
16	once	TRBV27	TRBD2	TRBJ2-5	CASSPPRLAGVETQYF	TGTGCCAGCAGTCCCCCCCGGCTAGCGGGAGTGGAGACCCAGTACTTC
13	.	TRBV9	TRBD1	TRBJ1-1	CASSGRQGTEAFF	TGTGCCAGCAGCGGACGACAGGGCACTGAAGCTTTCTTT